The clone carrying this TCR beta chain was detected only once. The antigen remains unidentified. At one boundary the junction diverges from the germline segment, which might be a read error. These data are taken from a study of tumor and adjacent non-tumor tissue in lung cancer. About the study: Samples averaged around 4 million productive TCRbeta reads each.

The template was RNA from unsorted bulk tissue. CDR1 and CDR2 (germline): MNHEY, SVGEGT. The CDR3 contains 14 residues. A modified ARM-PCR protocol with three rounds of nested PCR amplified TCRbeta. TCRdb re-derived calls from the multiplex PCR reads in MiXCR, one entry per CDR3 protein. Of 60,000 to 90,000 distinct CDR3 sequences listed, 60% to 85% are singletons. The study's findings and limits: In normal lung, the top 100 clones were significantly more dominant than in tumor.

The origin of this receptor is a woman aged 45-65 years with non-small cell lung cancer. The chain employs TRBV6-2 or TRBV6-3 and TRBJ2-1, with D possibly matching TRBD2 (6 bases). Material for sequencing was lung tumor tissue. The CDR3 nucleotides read TGTGCGAGCAGTTACATAGGGGAGGTGGACGAGCTGTTCTTC. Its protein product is CASSYIGEVDELFF.